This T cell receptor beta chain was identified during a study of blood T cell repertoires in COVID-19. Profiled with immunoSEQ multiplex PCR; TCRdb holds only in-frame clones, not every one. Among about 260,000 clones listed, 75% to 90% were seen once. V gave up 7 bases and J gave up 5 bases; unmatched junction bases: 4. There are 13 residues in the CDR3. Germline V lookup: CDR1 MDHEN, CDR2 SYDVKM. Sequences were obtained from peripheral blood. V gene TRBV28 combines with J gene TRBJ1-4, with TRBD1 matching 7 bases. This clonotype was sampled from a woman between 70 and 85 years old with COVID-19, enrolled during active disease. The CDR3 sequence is CASKGTENEKLFF. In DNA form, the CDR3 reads TGTGCCAGCAAAGGGACAGAGAATGAAAAACTGTTTTTT.